These 25 T cell receptor beta chains originate from one sample sequenced in a study of T-cell memory formation after mild COVID-19. TCRdb reprocessed the 5' RACE reads via MiXCR and lists one record per CDR3 protein. The profile shows hundreds of thousands of distinct CDR3 sequences, around a quarter of them singletons. Input material: PBMCs or a T cell subset sorted from them (not recorded which). All receptors come from an adult woman who had mild COVID-19 (a few samples of this study predate the infection). Cell type and time point are not known.

This clonotype was counted between two and nine times. The chain combines TRBV10-3 with TRBJ1-1, with 9 bases lining up with TRBD1. The CDR3 sequence is 15 residues long. Germline values: CDR1 ENHRY, CDR2 SYGVKD. Losses at the gene ends were 3 bases for V and 7 bases for J; bases not matched to a gene: 9. The CDR3 DNA reads TGTGCCATCAGTGACCTCGGGACAGGGAAGGATGAAGCTTTCTTT. Its protein is CAISDLGTGKDEAFF.

This clonotype appeared a few times. The chain employs TRBV6-2 or TRBV6-3 and TRBJ2-3; 7 positions match TRBD2. The V gene end was trimmed by 0 bases and the J gene end by 0 bases; junction bases not matched to a gene: 6. CDR3 length: 17 amino acids. The germline CDR1 and CDR2 sequences are MNHEY and SVGEGT. The CDR3 DNA follows: TGTGCCAGCAGTTACTCCCAAGGCGGGGGTAGCACAGATACGCAGTATTTT. Translated, it gives CASSYSQGGGSTDTQYF.

This clonotype appeared a few times. The rearrangement joins TRBV7-3 to TRBJ1-1; no reliable D call. CDR1 is SGHTA and CDR2 is FQGTGA in the germline V gene. V lost 0 bases, J lost 3 bases, and 5 bases lay in between. The CDR3 extends over 13 amino acids. CDR3 protein: CASSLTDDTEAFF. The CDR3 DNA follows: TGTGCCAGCAGCTTAACCGATGACACTGAAGCTTTCTTT.

This clonotype was detected only a few times. The chain links TRBV12-3 or TRBV12-4 to TRBJ2-3; TRBD2 might be the D (6 bases). V was cut by 2 bases and J by 6 bases, with 15 bases left in between. The CDR3 consists of 15 residues. In DNA, the CDR3 is TGTGCCAGCAGTTTACGTTTAACGGGGGTGGATACGCAGTATTTT. Amino acid sequence: CASSLRLTGVDTQYF.

This clonotype was picked up a small number of times. This sequence joins TRBV7-9 and TRBJ2-7; D gene unclear. Germline lookup yields CDR1 SEHNR and CDR2 FQNEAQ (reference sequence). The CDR3 extends over 15 amino acids. V was shortened by 1 base and J by 3 bases, with 13 bases between the two germline ends. CDR3 nucleotide sequence: TGTGCCAGCAGCTTAGGTCGTTCTTTCGGCTACGAGCAGTACTTC. This translates into CASSLGRSFGYEQYF.

The DNA for the CDR3 is TGTGCCAGCAGCTTAAGCGGACAAGGAGAGACCCAGTACTTC. This codes for CASSLSGQGETQYF. The chain links TRBV7-2 to TRBJ2-5; D is perhaps TRBD1 or TRBD2 (5 bases each). The CDR3 sequence is 14 residues long. CDR1 is SGHTA and CDR2 is FQGNSA in the germline V gene. Trimming pared 2 bases from V and 4 bases from J, leaving 11 bases between.

The chain combines TRBV18 with TRBJ1-5; no definite D call. V was cut by 2 bases and J by 0 bases, with 8 bases left in between. The CDR3 extends over 15 amino acids. Germline loops: CDR1 KGHSH, CDR2 LQKENI. The CDR3 loop is CASSPRAHSNQPQHF. DNA for the CDR3: TGTGCCAGCTCACCAAGGGCGCATAGCAATCAGCCCCAGCATTTT.

This chain joins TRBV28 and TRBJ2-7; D is tentatively TRBD1 or TRBD2 (6 bases each). The CDR3 runs to 15 residues. V was cut by 4 bases and J by 3 bases, with 16 bases left in between. From germline, CDR1 is MDHEN and CDR2 SYDVKM. This CDR3 is CASSSGGSIGYEQYF. CDR3 nucleotides: TGTGCCAGCAGTTCCGGGGGCAGCATAGGCTACGAGCAGTACTTC.

This clonotype was detected a few times. The chain is built from TRBV20-1 and TRBJ2-3, with a weak D call TRBD1 (6 bases). V was clipped by 2 bases and J by 2 bases, with 14 bases between them. The CDR3 spans 15 residues. Germline CDR1 is DFQATT and CDR2 is SNEGSKA (reference sequence). CDR3 DNA: TGCAGTGCTAGATCGGACAGACTTGACACAGATACGCAGTATTTT. As protein: CSARSDRLDTDTQYF.

The J gene is TRBJ2-3, the V gene TRBV24-1; D might be TRBD1 (6 bases). Trimming shortened V by 0 bases and J by 5 bases, and 17 bases separated the two germline ends. The CDR3 has 17 amino acids. Per the germline V gene, CDR1 is KGHDR and CDR2 is SFDVKD. CDR3 loop: CATSDLSGADLGDTQYF. The CDR3 nucleotides are TGTGCCACCAGTGATTTGTCAGGGGCTGATCTCGGAGATACGCAGTATTTT.

In its sample, this clonotype was seen a few times. V and J are TRBV3-1 and TRBJ1-1, with a possible D match to TRBD1 (6 bases). This CDR3 is built from 15 residues. CDR1 is LGHDT and CDR2 is YNNKEL in the germline V gene (reference sequence). Between the trimmed V and J ends, which lost 4 bases and 0 bases, there was a span of 12 bases. This CDR3 reads CASSRRGQMNTEAFF. In DNA form, the CDR3 reads TGTGCCAGCAGCCGACGCGGACAGATGAACACTGAAGCTTTCTTT.

This sequence joins TRBV23-1 and TRBJ1-1, with D unresolved. TRBV23-1 is placed among ORFs of uncertain function. The V end lost 8 bases, the J end lost 6 bases, and 16 bases lay between the germline ends. The CDR3 is 13 residues long. CDR3 loop: CASGTLEVAEAFF. The CDR3, as DNA: TGCGCCAGCGGCACTTTGGAGGTGGCTGAAGCTTTCTTT.

The rearrangement joins TRBV15 to TRBJ2-7; 7 positions agree with TRBD1. The V gene end was trimmed by 0 bases and the J gene end by 2 bases; junction bases not matched to a gene: 16. The CDR3 has 19 residues. CDR1 LNHNV and CDR2 YYDKDF come from the germline V gene (reference sequence). CDR3 loop: CATSRDRTGEHIKAYEQYF. CDR3 sequence (DNA): TGTGCCACCAGCAGAGATAGAACAGGGGAACACATTAAGGCCTACGAGCAGTACTTC.

J is TRBJ2-5 and V is TRBV12-3 or TRBV12-4, with D possibly matching TRBD2 (5 bases). Trimming left V 5 bases short and J 5 bases short, with 12 bases between. This CDR3 contains 13 residues. CDR3 sequence: CASSPHSGETQYF. As DNA, the CDR3 is TGTGCCAGCAGTCCCCACTCGGGGGAGACCCAGTACTTC.

The V gene is TRBV7-8, the J gene TRBJ2-7; maybe TRBD1 (5 bases). The CDR3 loop spans 15 amino acids. Trimming removed 5 bases at V and 6 bases at J, with 20 bases between. In germline, CDR1 is SGHVS, CDR2 FQNEAQ. The CDR3 DNA follows: TGTGCCAGCAGCACAACAGGCTTCACCCTCTCCGAGCAGTACTTC. The encoded protein is CASSTTGFTLSEQYF.

The V gene is TRBV12-3 or TRBV12-4, the J gene TRBJ2-7; D possibly corresponds to TRBD1 (6 bases). Trimming pared 2 bases from V and 7 bases from J, leaving 12 bases between. The CDR3 is 13 residues long. CDR3 DNA: TGTGCCAGCAGTTTAAATACAGGGCGTGAGCAGTACTTC. Its translation: CASSLNTGREQYF.

This clonotype appeared many times. The chain combines TRBV7-8 with TRBJ2-7, with D unclear. Trimming took 2 bases from V and 4 from J, leaving 12 bases between them. Germline V gene sequence: CDR1 SGHVS, CDR2 FQNEAQ. CDR3 length: 14 residues. In DNA form, the CDR3 reads TGTGCCAGCAGCTTAACGGGTGGAAAATACGAGCAGTACTTC. Amino acid sequence: CASSLTGGKYEQYF.

This clonotype has ten or more counts. The chain links TRBV7-3 to TRBJ2-7; 8 bases agree with TRBD1. The ends lost 5 bases at V and 3 bases at J; junction bases unmatched: 3. CDR3 size: 13 residues. From germline, CDR1 is SGHTA and CDR2 FQGTGA. The CDR3 DNA is TGTGCCAGCAGCACAGGACAGGGCTACGAGCAGTACTTC. Translation: CASSTGQGYEQYF.

The table lists this clonotype with a few counts. The chain carries TRBV2 and TRBJ1-2, with D possibly TRBD1 on 6 matching bases. Trimming took 4 bases from V and 5 from J, leaving 8 bases between them. The CDR3 has 12 residues. The germline V gene encodes CDR1 SNHLY and CDR2 FYNNEI. Here the CDR3 reads CASSGTEYGYTF. The CDR3 region has the DNA TGTGCCAGCAGTGGGACAGAGTATGGCTACACCTTC.

This clonotype showed up just a few times. The V call is TRBV29-1, the J call TRBJ2-3; no reliable D call. Germline loops: CDR1 SQVTM, CDR2 ANQGSEA. Trimming removed 7 bases at V and 6 bases at J, with 11 bases between. This CDR3 is 11 amino acids long. Here the CDR3 reads CSAIPTDTQYF. In DNA form, the CDR3 reads TGCAGCGCCATACCAACGGATACGCAGTATTTT.

This chain joins TRBV12-5 and TRBJ2-3; the D gene is possibly TRBD2 (5 bases). CDR3 size: 14 residues. In germline, CDR1 is LGHNT, CDR2 FRNRAP. The V end lost 6 bases, the J end lost 4 bases, and 14 bases lay between the germline ends. Here the CDR3 reads CASGPGWGADTQYF. The CDR3 DNA follows: TGTGCTAGTGGCCCGGGCTGGGGAGCAGATACGCAGTATTTT. The full variable domain, in which reference TRBV12-5 and TRBJ2-3 provide the parts outside the CDR3, is DARVTQTPRHKVTEMGQEVTMRCQPILGHNTVFWYRQTMMQGLELLAYFRNRAPLDDSGMPKDRFSAEMPDATLATLKIQPSEPRDSAVYFCASGPGWGADTQYFGPGTRLTVL.

The chain has TRBV20-1 and TRBJ2-1; the match to TRBD1 covers 9 bases. The ends lost 7 bases at V and 16 bases at J; junction bases unmatched: 11. CDR3 length equals 11 residues. The germline CDR1 and CDR2 sequences are DFQATT and SNEGSKA (reference sequence). CDR3 in amino acids: CSGPQGALLFF. CDR3 nucleotides: TGCAGTGGGCCACAGGGGGCGCTACTCTTCTTC.

Remarks on this clonotype: The junction departs from the called germline gene at one end, perhaps through a read error. This chain joins TRBV12-3 or TRBV12-4 and TRBJ2-1, with 7 nucleotides matching TRBD2. This CDR3 has 12 amino acids. This chain's CDR3 is CASSSSGVPRLF. The CDR3 region has the DNA TGTGCCAGCAGTTCGAGCGGGGTGCCTCGTCTCTTC.

This clonotype was seen more than once but under ten times. The genes are TRBV25-1 and TRBJ2-3; TRBD2 matches at 7 bases. CDR1 and CDR2 (germline): MGHDK, SYGVNS. Trimming took 6 bases from V and 2 from J; bases not matched to a gene: 14. The CDR3 contains 17 residues. CDR3 sequence: CASSPQGRGSPTDTQYF. The CDR3 bases are TGTGCCAGCAGCCCCCAAGGACGCGGGAGTCCCACAGATACGCAGTATTTT.

In this sample, this clonotype turned up a few times. This sequence joins TRBV24-1 and TRBJ1-1; D is unresolved. In germline, CDR1 is KGHDR, CDR2 SFDVKD. The V gene lost 3 bases and the J gene lost 8 bases, with 9 bases spanning the gap. This CDR3 comprises 12 residues. CDR3 sequence reads: CATSDHPGEAFF. The CDR3 DNA reads TGTGCCACCAGTGATCACCCAGGCGAAGCTTTCTTT.